Detailed here is one T cell receptor (beta chain). Its antigen is not identified. These data are taken from a study of Graves' ophthalmopathy and Graves' hyperthyroidism. Exclusion covered patients with other autoimmune diseases or uncontrolled infections (as well as pregnancy or lactation). TCR beta CDR3 amplification used RNA transcripts. Amplification began with first-round RT-PCR using HTBI primers, then second-round multiplex PCR was performed. From the multiplex PCR reads, TCRdb called clonotypes with MiXCR, one entry per CDR3 protein. This sample has 450,000 to 600,000 distinct CDR3 sequences; under 45% occur once, and the top ten carry 3.5% to 5%. CDR1 is SGDLS, CDR2 YYNGEE, per germline. This CDR3 is built from 16 residues. V shed 4 bases, J shed 9 bases, and the junction held 11 bases outside the gene matches. Findings and caveats of the study: Ophthalmopathy progression cases were predicted by the model with roughly 70% sensitivity and roughly 72% specificity. A classifier, a 13-signature model, separated ophthalmopathy from stable hyperthyroidism with about 87% sensitivity and less than 83% specificity.

The sequencing sample was made of peripheral blood or thyroid tissue (not recorded which). The origin of this receptor is an adult man with Graves' hyperthyroidism. The chain links TRBV9 to TRBJ2-6, with 9 bases matching TRBD1. The CDR3 nucleotides are TGTGCCAGCAGCACGGGACAGGGTTTCGTCGGCAACGTCCTGACTTTC. Its translation: CASSTGQGFVGNVLTF.